This entry lists 4 T cell receptor beta chains sequenced from one sample in a study of CXCR4 blockade with PD-1 therapy in pancreatic cancer. Clones were sequenced by immunoSEQ multiplex PCR, and TCRdb holds only the in-frame ones, with some missing. This table holds roughly 18,000 clones, around 72% found once. The sequencing input was tumor tissue. The receptors stem from a human donor with pancreatic ductal adenocarcinoma.

V gene TRBV28 combines with J gene TRBJ2-7; 8 nucleotides match TRBD1. There are 15 residues in the CDR3. Germline CDR1 is MDHEN and CDR2 is SYDVKM. Trimming took 3 bases from V and 7 from J; bases not matched to a gene: 11. The CDR3 loop is CASSFWGQGANEQYF. The CDR3 nucleotides are TGTGCCAGCAGTTTCTGGGGGCAGGGGGCGAATGAGCAGTACTTC.

This clone came up a few times. The V call is TRBV9, the J call TRBJ2-1, with 9 nucleotides matching TRBD2. The CDR3 contains 18 residues. Germline loops: CDR1 SGDLS, CDR2 YYNGEE. The junction had 15 bases not matched to a gene; V was cut back by 4 bases and J by 4 bases. CDR3 loop: CASSPSLGREGLYNEQFF. The CDR3, as DNA: TGTGCCAGCAGCCCATCCCTAGGGCGGGAGGGCCTTTACAATGAGCAGTTCTTC.

The rearrangement joins TRBV18 to TRBJ1-1; 8 bases agree with TRBD1. The CDR3 contains 13 residues. Germline values: CDR1 KGHSH, CDR2 LQKENI. The J segment lost 11 bases and the V segment lost 5 bases, leaving 10 bases of the junction unmatched. The CDR3 coding sequence is TGTGCCAGCTCATTTGCAGGGGGCGCAGAGGCTTTCTTT. Its translation: CASSFAGGAEAFF.

The V and J genes are TRBV5-1 and TRBJ2-7; weak D call: TRBD2 (5 bases). The V end was cut by 0 bases, the J end by 5 bases, with 12 bases between. CDR1 and CDR2 from the germline V gene are SGHRS and YFSETQ. The CDR3 spans 14 residues. The CDR3 protein is CASSLDTPGDEQYF. DNA for the CDR3: TGCGCCAGCAGCTTGGACACCCCCGGGGACGAGCAGTACTTC.